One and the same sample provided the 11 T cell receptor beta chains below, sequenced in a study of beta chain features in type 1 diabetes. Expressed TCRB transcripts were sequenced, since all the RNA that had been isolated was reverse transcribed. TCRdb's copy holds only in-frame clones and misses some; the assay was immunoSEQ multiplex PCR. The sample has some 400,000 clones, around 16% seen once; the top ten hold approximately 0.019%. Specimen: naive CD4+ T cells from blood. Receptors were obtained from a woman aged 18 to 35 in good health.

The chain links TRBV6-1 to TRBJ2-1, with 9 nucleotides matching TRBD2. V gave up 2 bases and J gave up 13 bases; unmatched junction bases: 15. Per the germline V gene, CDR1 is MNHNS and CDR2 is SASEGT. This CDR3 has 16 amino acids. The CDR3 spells CASSEYPGTSSYSQFF. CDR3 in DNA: TGTGCCAGCAGTGAATATCCTGGGACTAGCTCTTATTCCCAGTTCTTC.

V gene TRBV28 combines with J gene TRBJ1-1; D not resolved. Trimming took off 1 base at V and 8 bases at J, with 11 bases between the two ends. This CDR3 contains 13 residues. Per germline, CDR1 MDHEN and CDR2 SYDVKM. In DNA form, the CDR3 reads TGTGCCAGCAGTTTATTACCTACCGGGGAAGCTTTCTTT. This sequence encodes CASSLLPTGEAFF.

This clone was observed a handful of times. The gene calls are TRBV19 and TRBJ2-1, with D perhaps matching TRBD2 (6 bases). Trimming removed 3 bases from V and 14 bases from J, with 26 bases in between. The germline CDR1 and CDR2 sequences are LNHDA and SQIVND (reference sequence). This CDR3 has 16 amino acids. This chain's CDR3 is CASSILAGPPSSGEFF. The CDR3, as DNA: TGTGCCAGTAGTATTCTTGCGGGACCCCCGAGCAGTGGTGAGTTCTTC.

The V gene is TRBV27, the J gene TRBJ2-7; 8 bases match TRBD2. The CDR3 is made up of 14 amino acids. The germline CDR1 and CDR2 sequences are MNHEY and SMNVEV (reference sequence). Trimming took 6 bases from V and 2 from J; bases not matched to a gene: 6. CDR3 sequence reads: CASRMIAGPYEQYF. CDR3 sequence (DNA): TGTGCCAGCAGAATGATAGCGGGGCCCTACGAGCAGTACTTC.

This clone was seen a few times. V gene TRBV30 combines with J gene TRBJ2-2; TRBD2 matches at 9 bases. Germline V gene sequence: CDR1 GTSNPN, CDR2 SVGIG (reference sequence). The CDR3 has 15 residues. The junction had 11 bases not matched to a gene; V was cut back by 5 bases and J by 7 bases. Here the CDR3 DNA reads TGTGCCTGGTGTTATGGTACTAGCGGGTTCGGGGAGCTGTTTTTT. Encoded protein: CAWCYGTSGFGELFF.

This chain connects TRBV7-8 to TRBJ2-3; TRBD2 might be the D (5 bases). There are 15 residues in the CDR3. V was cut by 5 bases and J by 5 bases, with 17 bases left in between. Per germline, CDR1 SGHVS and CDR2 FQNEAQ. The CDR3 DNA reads TGTGCCAGCAGCCGACGTCGGGCAGGAGGAGATACGCAGTATTTT. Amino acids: CASSRRRAGGDTQYF. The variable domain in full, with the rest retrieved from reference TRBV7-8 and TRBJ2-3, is GAGVSQSPRYKVAKRGQDVALRCDPISGHVSLFWYQQALGQGPEFLTYFQNEAQLDKSGLPSDRFFAERPEGSVSTLKIQRTQQEDSAVYLCASSRRRAGGDTQYFGPGTRLTVL.

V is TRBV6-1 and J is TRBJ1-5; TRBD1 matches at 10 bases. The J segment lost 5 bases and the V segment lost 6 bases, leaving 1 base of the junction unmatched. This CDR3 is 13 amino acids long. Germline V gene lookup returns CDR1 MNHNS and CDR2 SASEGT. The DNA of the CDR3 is TGTGCCAGCAGCGGGACAGGGGATCAGCCCCAGCATTTT. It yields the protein CASSGTGDQPQHF.

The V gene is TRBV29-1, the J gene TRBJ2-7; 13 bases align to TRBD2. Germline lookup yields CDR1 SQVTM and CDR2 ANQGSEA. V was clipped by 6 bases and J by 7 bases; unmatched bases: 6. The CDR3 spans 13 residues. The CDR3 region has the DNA TGCAGCGTCGGACTAGCGGGAGTTCGGGAGCAGTACTTC. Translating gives CSVGLAGVREQYF.

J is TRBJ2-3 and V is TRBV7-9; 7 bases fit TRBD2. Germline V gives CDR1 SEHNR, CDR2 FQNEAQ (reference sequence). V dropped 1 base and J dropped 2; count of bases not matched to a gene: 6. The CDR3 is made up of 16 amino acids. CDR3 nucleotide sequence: TGTGCCAGCAGCTTAGGAATAGGGACTAACACAGATACGCAGTATTTT. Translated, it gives CASSLGIGTNTDTQYF.

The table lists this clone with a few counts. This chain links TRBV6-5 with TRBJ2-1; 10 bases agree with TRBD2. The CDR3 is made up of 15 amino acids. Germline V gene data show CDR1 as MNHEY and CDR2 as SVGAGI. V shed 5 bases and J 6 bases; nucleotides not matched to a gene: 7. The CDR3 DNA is TGTGCCAGCAGTACTCCTAGCGGGAGAGTCAATGAGCAGTTCTTC. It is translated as CASSTPSGRVNEQFF.

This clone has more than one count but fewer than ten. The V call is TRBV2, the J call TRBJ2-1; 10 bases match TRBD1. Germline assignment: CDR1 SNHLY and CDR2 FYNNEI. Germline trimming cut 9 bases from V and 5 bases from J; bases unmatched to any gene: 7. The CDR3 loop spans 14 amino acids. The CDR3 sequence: CASKGQGWDNEQFF. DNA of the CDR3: TGTGCCAGTAAGGGACAGGGGTGGGACAATGAGCAGTTCTTC.